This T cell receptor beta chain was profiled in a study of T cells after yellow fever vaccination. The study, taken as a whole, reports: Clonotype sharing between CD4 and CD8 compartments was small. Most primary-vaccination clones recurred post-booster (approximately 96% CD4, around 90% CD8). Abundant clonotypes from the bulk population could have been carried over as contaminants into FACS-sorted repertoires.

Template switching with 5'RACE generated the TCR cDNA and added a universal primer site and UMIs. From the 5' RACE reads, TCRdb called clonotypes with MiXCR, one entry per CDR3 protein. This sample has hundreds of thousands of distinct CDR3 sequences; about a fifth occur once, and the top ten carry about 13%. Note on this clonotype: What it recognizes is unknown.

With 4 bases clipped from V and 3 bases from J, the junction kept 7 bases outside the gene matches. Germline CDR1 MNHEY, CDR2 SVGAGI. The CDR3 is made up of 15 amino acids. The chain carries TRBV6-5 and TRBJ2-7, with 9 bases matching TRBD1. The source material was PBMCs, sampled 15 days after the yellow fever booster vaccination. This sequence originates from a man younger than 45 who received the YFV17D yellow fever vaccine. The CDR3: CASSSQTGGFYEQYF. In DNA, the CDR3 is TGTGCCAGCAGTTCCCAAACAGGGGGCTTCTACGAGCAGTACTTC.